The present T cell receptor beta chain was sequenced within a study of graft-versus-host responses after intestinal transplantation. Overall study: All recipients were given anti-thymocyte globulin induction, and tacrolimus and steroids were then administered for about three years. Study-wide points: GvH clones were identified in recipient marrow, with some first appearing in ileum or blood.

Germline V gene lookup returns CDR1 SEHNR and CDR2 FQNEAQ (reference sequence). This CDR3 region has 16 residues. Trimming at V came to 4 bases and at J to 1 base, leaving 7 bases not matched to a gene. Data came from immunoSEQ multiplex PCR; TCRdb stores just in-frame clones and leaves some out. This table holds fewer than 15,000 clones, just under 70% found once. This clone appeared a few times. What it binds is not known. The authors processed graft tissue to release intraepithelial and lamina propria lymphocytes. Sample: ileum tissue, taken around 98 weeks after intestinal transplantation. The chain combines TRBV7-9 with TRBJ2-5, with TRBD2 identical over 9 bases. The receptor comes from a human patient who received an intestinal transplant, so some T cells may come from the graft donor. The CDR3 protein is CASSYRHSGGQETQYF. The CDR3, as DNA: TGTGCCAGCAGCTACCGTCATAGCGGGGGCCAAGAGACCCAGTACTTC.